The 15 T cell receptor beta chains reported below all come from one sample, sequenced in a study of T cells in Graves' hyperthyroidism and ophthalmopathy. Using RNA transcripts as the source, TCR beta CDR3 regions were amplified. First-round RT-PCR of the TCR CDR3 relied on the HTBI primer set. TCRdb processed the multiplex PCR reads anew with MiXCR; each CDR3 protein has one entry. This sample yields hundreds of thousands of distinct CDR3 sequences, of which 45% are seen a single time; about 7% belongs to the top ten. Material for sequencing was peripheral blood or thyroid tissue (not recorded which). These receptors all stem from an adult man with Graves' disease, either hyperthyroidism or ophthalmopathy (not recorded which).

This chain uses TRBV7-2 with TRBJ2-5, with 8 bases lining up with TRBD2. The V gene's germline CDR1 is SGHTA and CDR2 FQGNSA. Unmatched junction bases numbered 6, after V lost 5 bases and J lost 1 base. This CDR3 has 15 residues. CDR3 coding DNA: TGTGCCAGCAGCCAATTGAGCGGGGGCCAAGAGACCCAGTACTTC. This encodes CASSQLSGGQETQYF.

This clonotype has at least ten counts. The chain uses TRBV12-3 or TRBV12-4 and TRBJ1-1; 9 positions agree with TRBD1. CDR3 size: 14 residues. J lost 10 bases, V lost 7 bases, and 13 bases had no gene match. CDR3 in DNA: TGTGCCAGCACCTCCCTAGGGACAGGGAGGGGAGCTTTCTTT. Its protein product is CASTSLGTGRGAFF.

This clonotype was seen only a few times. CDR3 bases: TGTGCCAGCAGTTTCGGCGGGAGTACTTTGGAGACCCAGTACTTC. This translates into CASSFGGSTLETQYF. This chain connects TRBV6-5 to TRBJ2-5, with 7 positions matching TRBD2. There are 15 residues in the CDR3. V shed 4 bases and J 5 bases; nucleotides not matched to a gene: 10. Per the germline V gene, CDR1 is MNHEY and CDR2 is SVGAGI.

This clonotype was recorded at least ten times. V usage is TRBV10-3 and J usage is TRBJ1-5; TRBD1 matches at 9 bases. The CDR3 totals 13 residues. With V trimmed by 4 bases and J by 5 bases, 0 bases remained unmatched. CDR1 and CDR2 (germline): ENHRY, SYGVKD. The CDR3 sequence: CAISGTGDQPQHF. As DNA, the CDR3 is TGTGCCATCAGTGGGACAGGGGATCAGCCCCAGCATTTT.

As regards this clonotype: This sequence may be a read error, since a much larger clone differs from it by one base. The chain recombines TRBV7-3 with TRBJ1-4, with 7 bases identical to TRBD1. Losses at the gene ends were 6 bases for V and 7 bases for J; bases not matched to a gene: 11. Germline V gives CDR1 SGHTA, CDR2 FQGTGA. The CDR3 spans 15 residues. The DNA for the CDR3 is TGTGCCAGCAGTGAACGACAGGGAGCGACTGAAAAACTGTTTTTT. Protein sequence: CASSERQGATEKLFF.

The V and J genes are TRBV29-1 and TRBJ1-2, with 7 bases aligning to TRBD1. J was trimmed by 4 bases and V by 8 bases; bases with no gene match: 10. There are 13 residues in the CDR3. Looked up from germline, CDR1 is SQVTM and CDR2 is ANQGSEA. This chain's CDR3 is CSLVGGHGYGYTF. For the CDR3, the DNA is TGCAGCTTAGTAGGGGGCCACGGCTATGGCTACACCTTC.

This clonotype was seen many times. This chain uses TRBV10-3 with TRBJ2-5; 14 bases map to TRBD2. The CDR3 sequence is 15 residues long. J was trimmed by 4 bases and V by 3 bases; bases with no gene match: 1. Germline CDR1 is ENHRY and CDR2 is SYGVKD. CDR3 loop: CAISDGLAGGETQYF. CDR3 DNA: TGTGCCATCAGTGACGGACTAGCGGGAGGAGAGACCCAGTACTTC.

The rearrangement joins TRBV7-2 to TRBJ2-7; 7 bases fit TRBD1. This CDR3 contains 14 residues. Germline CDR1 and CDR2: SGHTA and FQGNSA. The V segment lost 2 bases and the J segment 4 bases; nucleotides outside the gene matches: 5. In DNA form, the CDR3 reads TGTGCCAGCAGCTTACGCACAGGGGATTACGAGCAGTACTTC. This gives the protein CASSLRTGDYEQYF.

Details on this clonotype: At one end, the junction sequence differs from germline, possibly due to a read error. This chain connects TRBV24-1 to TRBJ1-5; D is perhaps TRBD1 (6 bases). This CDR3 is 15 amino acids long. Germline loops: CDR1 KGHDR, CDR2 SFDVKD. This CDR3 reads CAARSGAGNNQPQHF. The CDR3 DNA reads TGTGCCGCCAGGTCGGGGGCCGGAAACAATCAGCCCCAGCATTTT.

The chain employs TRBV6-5 and TRBJ2-7; TRBD2 matches at 7 bases. Losses at the gene ends were 2 bases for V and 4 bases for J; bases not matched to a gene: 8. The CDR3 contains 15 residues. Germline V gene sequence: CDR1 MNHEY, CDR2 SVGAGI. The CDR3 region is CASSYESGAQYEQYF. The DNA for the CDR3 is TGTGCCAGCAGTTACGAAAGCGGGGCTCAATACGAGCAGTACTTC.

The chain couples TRBV2 to TRBJ1-6; D uncertain. Trimming cost V 6 bases and J 5 bases, with 14 bases left between them. This CDR3 spans 15 amino acids. Germline V gives CDR1 SNHLY, CDR2 FYNNEI. The CDR3 is CASSSTRAHNSPLHF. In DNA, the CDR3 is TGTGCCAGCAGCTCCACCCGGGCCCATAATTCACCCCTCCACTTT. Full variable domain (rest looked up from reference TRBV2 and TRBJ1-6): EPEVTQTPSHQVTQMGQEVILRCVPISNHLYFYWYRQILGQKVEFLVSFYNNEISEKSEIFDDQFSVERPDGSNFTLKIRSTKLEDSAMYFCASSSTRAHNSPLHFGNGTRLTVT.

The V and J genes are TRBV7-9 and TRBJ1-2; D possibly corresponds to TRBD1 (6 bases). V gave up 2 bases and J gave up 4 bases, with 11 bases separating them. Germline loops: CDR1 SEHNR, CDR2 FQNEAQ (reference sequence). CDR3 length: 14 residues. The CDR3 protein is CASSLFGGGYGYTF. CDR3 sequence (DNA): TGTGCCAGCAGCTTATTTGGAGGGGGCTATGGCTACACCTTC.

The table lists this clonotype with many counts. V is TRBV29-1 and J is TRBJ1-1; D uncertain. The CDR3 is 14 residues long. Deletions cut 6 bases from V and 0 bases from J, with 14 bases between. Germline V lookup: CDR1 SQVTM, CDR2 ANQGSEA. The CDR3: CSVSRDLMNTEAFF. Written as DNA, the CDR3 is TGCAGCGTCAGTCGGGATCTTATGAACACTGAAGCTTTCTTT.

A few counts support this clonotype. V and J are TRBV24-1 and TRBJ2-7, with a possible D match to TRBD1 (6 bases). The V and J ends lost 6 bases and 4 bases respectively, with 12 bases between them. This CDR3 contains 13 residues. Per germline, CDR1 KGHDR and CDR2 SFDVKD. CDR3 region: CATSQTGKYEQYF. The CDR3 nucleotides read TGTGCCACCAGTCAGACAGGAAAATACGAGCAGTACTTC.

The chain links TRBV20-1 to TRBJ2-5; D call uncertain. The germline CDR1 and CDR2 sequences are DFQATT and SNEGSKA (reference sequence). The CDR3 covers 16 residues. V lost 0 bases to trimming and J lost 5 bases, with 19 bases between them. In nucleotides, the CDR3 is TGCAGTGCTAGAGATGGACGAGGAATTGGTGGGGAGACCCAGTACTTC. It translates to CSARDGRGIGGETQYF.